A selection of T cell receptor beta chains follows, all from one sample in a study of blood T cell repertoires in COVID-19. Clones were read by immunoSEQ multiplex PCR, and TCRdb kept only the in-frame ones, dropping some. In the table there are more than 300,000 clones, about 88% of which are singletons. Sample: PBMCs or T cells enriched from blood (not recorded which). The receptors were sampled from a woman under 30 who had recovered from COVID-19. Each CDR3 is given with its conserved first and last residue. The order of the fields is J gene, D gene, V gene, clone size, CDR3 DNA, CDR3 protein. D genes are given only for firm matches. Some rows have no size entry. The others give once, few or many, or a class for an expanded clone.

TRBJ1-1 | TRBD1 | TRBV11-2 | . | TGTGCCAGCAGCTTAGGACAGGGGATGAACACTGAAGCTTTCTTT | CASSLGQGMNTEAFF
TRBJ1-2 | . | TRBV28 | . | TGTGCCAGCAGTTTGAACAGTGGGGGGGGTTTCTATGGCTACACCTTC | CASSLNSGGGFYGYTF
TRBJ1-1 | . | TRBV7-2 | once | TGTGCCAGCAGCTCCCTAACAGCCATGAACACTGAAGCTTTCTTT | CASSSLTAMNTEAFF
TRBJ2-7 | TRBD1 | TRBV9 | few | TGTGCCAGCAGCGGACAGACAGGGGTACACGAGCAGTACTTC | CASSGQTGVHEQYF
TRBJ1-3 | . | TRBV3-1/TRBV3-2 | . | TGTGCCAGCAGCCAAGTAGTTGGAAACACCATATATTTT | CASSQVVGNTIYF
TRBJ2-7 | . | TRBV9 | . | TGTGCCAGCGGAACGGGGGGCTGGCAGTACTTC | CASGTGGWQYF
TRBJ1-4 | . | TRBV5-1 | . | TGCGCCAGCAGCTTGGCCGTACAGCCGAATGAAAAACTGTTTTTT | CASSLAVQPNEKLFF
TRBJ2-1 | . | TRBV27 | . | TGTGCCAGCAGTCTGAGCGAGGTGGGCAATGAGCAGTTCTTC | CASSLSEVGNEQFF
TRBJ1-2 | TRBD1 | TRBV5-1 | . | TGCGCCAGCAGCTTGGGTTTAGCGGGACAGGGGGCTACCAACTATGGCTACACCTTC | CASSLGLAGQGATNYGYTF
TRBJ1-1 | . | TRBV5-4 | . | TGTGCCAGCAGCTTTCCGGGGAACACTGAAGCTTTCTTT | CASSFPGNTEAFF
TRBJ2-7 | . | TRBV27 | . | TGTGCCAGCAGGGTAGCGGTGAATGGCTACGAGCAGTACTTC | CASRVAVNGYEQYF
TRBJ1-2 | . | TRBV6-5 | . | TGTGCCAGCCTCCCAGAAAATCATGGCTACACCTTC | CASLPENHGYTF
TRBJ2-2 | TRBD2 | TRBV9 | . | TGTGCCAGCAGCGCACCCCGCGGGGGGACGAACACCGGGGAGCTGTTTTTT | CASSAPRGGTNTGELFF
TRBJ2-7 | . | TRBV28 | . | TGTGCCAGCAGTCCAGGGATCTCCTACGAGCAGTACTTC | CASSPGISYEQYF
TRBJ2-5 | . | TRBV29-1 | . | TGCAGCGTTGAAGGGTGGGAGGAAGAGACCCAGTACTTC | CSVEGWEEETQYF
TRBJ1-5 | . | TRBV7-2 | . | TGTGCCAGCAGCTTACAGCCAGGGAGCAATCAGCCCCAGCATTTT | CASSLQPGSNQPQHF
TRBJ1-2 | . | TRBV11-2 | . | TGTGCCAGCAGCCAGGACGAGGGCACATTTAACTATGGCTACACCTTC | CASSQDEGTFNYGYTF